The 18 T cell receptor beta chains in this list originate from one sample, sequenced in a study of blood T cell repertoires in COVID-19. The method was immunoSEQ multiplex PCR; TCRdb's version includes in-frame clones alone and lacks a portion of them. The table has around 45,000 clones, less than 95% seen once. What was sequenced was peripheral blood. The receptors come from a man between 65 and 79 years old with active COVID-19.

The DNA of the CDR3 is TGTGCCAGCAGCCCTCCCCCGGGACACCAGAACACTGAAGCTTTCTTT. It yields the protein CASSPPPGHQNTEAFF. The V call is TRBV5-4, the J call TRBJ1-1; TRBD1 is a possible D gene (6 bases). This CDR3 has 16 amino acids. Germline-derived CDR1 and CDR2 are SGHNT and YYREEE (reference sequence). With 4 bases removed from V and 1 base from J, the gap between germline ends came to 17 bases.

The V and J genes are TRBV5-1 and TRBJ2-1; 8 bases fit TRBD2. Germline assignment: CDR1 SGHRS and CDR2 YFSETQ. The V and J ends lost 4 bases and 4 bases, in that order; junction bases with no gene match: 13. CDR3 length: 17 amino acids. The CDR3 reads CASSLGLAGDPYNEQFF. The DNA for the CDR3 is TGCGCCAGCAGCCTAGGACTAGCAGGGGACCCTTACAATGAGCAGTTCTTC.

This chain links TRBV4-1 with TRBJ2-7, with 8 bases matching TRBD2. The CDR3 totals 13 residues. Germline V gives CDR1 MGHRA, CDR2 YSYEKL. V gave up 8 bases and J gave up 2 bases; unmatched junction bases: 5. The CDR3 here is CASREGGTYEQYF. The DNA of the CDR3 is TGCGCCAGCCGGGAGGGGGGGACCTACGAGCAGTACTTC.

The chain is built from TRBV6-2 or TRBV6-3 and TRBJ2-7; a weak D match, TRBD1 (6 bases). V lost 5 bases and J 1 base, leaving 21 bases between the germline ends. The CDR3 runs to 17 residues. Germline CDR1 MNHEY, CDR2 SVGEGT. Written as DNA, the CDR3 is TGTGCCAGCAGTCCGCCTGCAACCGGGACATCATCCTACGAGCAGTACTTC. Translated: CASSPPATGTSSYEQYF.

This CDR3 reads CASSMWQGAVDEQFF. The CDR3 DNA sequence: TGTGCCAGTAGTATGTGGCAGGGGGCTGTCGATGAGCAGTTCTTC. This chain joins TRBV19 and TRBJ2-1, with 8 positions matching TRBD1. The CDR3 is 15 residues long. Germline-derived CDR1 and CDR2 are LNHDA and SQIVND (reference sequence). V trimming: 3 bases; J trimming: 8 bases; junction bases outside the gene matches: 9.

The chain uses TRBV6-6 and TRBJ2-7; TRBD2 matches at 9 bases. Germline V gene data show CDR1 as MNHNY and CDR2 as SVGAGI (reference sequence). The CDR3 extends over 15 amino acids. With V trimmed by 0 bases and J by 7 bases, 7 bases remained unmatched. CDR3 in amino acids: CASSYSASGAQEQYF. DNA of the CDR3: TGTGCCAGCAGTTACTCGGCTAGCGGGGCACAAGAGCAGTACTTC.

This clone is a singleton in its sample. This chain connects TRBV7-8 to TRBJ1-2, with D possibly being TRBD1 (6 bases). This CDR3 has 14 residues. CDR1 is SGHVS, CDR2 FQNEAQ, per germline. Trimming stripped 5 bases from V and 3 bases from J, with 13 bases between. The CDR3 DNA sequence: TGTGCCAGCAGCCCCTCAGGGGTTGACTATGGCTACACCTTC. Translated, it gives CASSPSGVDYGYTF.

This chain uses TRBV11-2 with TRBJ2-3; D is uncertain. CDR3 length equals 16 residues. Germline loops: CDR1 SGHAT, CDR2 FQNNGV. V lost 4 bases and J 0 bases, leaving 14 bases between the germline ends. The CDR3 is CASSSSLYISTDTQYF. The CDR3 nucleotides are TGTGCCAGCAGCTCTTCCTTATATATTAGCACAGATACGCAGTATTTT.

The rearrangement uses TRBV11-2 and TRBJ2-5, with D perhaps TRBD2 (6 bases). V was pared by 2 bases and J by 0 bases, with 7 bases between. The length of the CDR3 is 14 residues. Per germline, CDR1 SGHAT and CDR2 FQNNGV. The CDR3 is CASSLIADQETQYF. The CDR3 DNA reads as TGTGCCAGCAGCTTAATAGCGGACCAAGAGACCCAGTACTTC. Variable domain in full (rest from reference TRBV11-2 and TRBJ2-5): EAGVAQSPRYKIIEKRQSVAFWCNPISGHATLYWYQQILGQGPKLLIQFQNNGVVDDSQLPKDRFSAERLKGVDSTLKIQPAKLEDSAVYLCASSLIADQETQYFGPGTRLLVL.

The chain carries TRBV27 and TRBJ2-1; D possibly corresponds to TRBD2 (5 bases). The CDR3 has 14 amino acids. The germline V and J ends were trimmed by 5 bases and 3 bases, with 11 bases remaining between them. The V gene's germline CDR1 is MNHEY and CDR2 SMNVEV (reference sequence). The CDR3 protein is CASSNGGGYNEQFF. The CDR3 bases are TGTGCCAGCAGTAATGGCGGAGGCTACAATGAGCAGTTCTTC.

This chain connects TRBV2 to TRBJ2-7, with 11 bases identical to TRBD1. The length of the CDR3 is 14 residues. From germline, CDR1 is SNHLY and CDR2 FYNNEI. Trimming at V came to 7 bases and at J to 3 bases, leaving 5 bases not matched to a gene. The CDR3 sequence: CASIPGTGGYEQYF. DNA for the CDR3: TGTGCCAGCATTCCCGGGACAGGGGGCTACGAGCAGTACTTC.

The rearrangement uses TRBV28 and TRBJ1-5; 7 nucleotides agree with TRBD1. The CDR3 extends over 15 amino acids. Germline CDR1 MDHEN, CDR2 SYDVKM. Germline trimming cut 6 bases from V and 5 bases from J; bases unmatched to any gene: 10. The CDR3 spells CASRDGTATDQPQHF. CDR3 coding DNA: TGTGCCAGCAGGGACGGGACAGCTACCGATCAGCCCCAGCATTTT.

This clone was counted between two and nine times. V is TRBV6-5 and J is TRBJ1-2; 7 nucleotides align to TRBD1. The trim removed 0 bases at V and 4 bases at J, leaving 5 bases unmatched. This CDR3 is built from 15 residues. Germline-derived CDR1 and CDR2 are MNHEY and SVGAGI. CDR3 sequence reads: CASSYSRQGAYGYTF. CDR3 DNA: TGTGCCAGCAGTTACTCGAGACAGGGAGCCTATGGCTACACCTTC.

This clone appeared a single time. The chain carries TRBV10-2 and TRBJ2-7, with TRBD2 identical over 12 bases. V was clipped by 4 bases and J by 4 bases; unmatched bases: 8. The germline V gene encodes CDR1 WSHSY and CDR2 SAAADI. This CDR3 is built from 16 residues. CDR3 DNA sequence: TGCGCCAGCAGTGGAACTAGCGGGGGGCACGGTTACGAGCAGTACTTC. It codes for CASSGTSGGHGYEQYF.

V is TRBV30 and J is TRBJ2-2, with 15 positions matching TRBD2. The germline V gene encodes CDR1 GTSNPN and CDR2 SVGIG (reference sequence). V lost 2 bases and J lost 0; bases outside the gene matches: 10. This CDR3 contains 20 residues. CDR3 sequence reads: CAWSIRGGTSGGSNTGELFF. CDR3 nucleotides: TGTGCCTGGAGTATTAGGGGTGGGACTAGCGGGGGGTCGAACACCGGGGAGCTGTTTTTT.

The rearrangement uses TRBV11-2 and TRBJ2-2, with TRBD2 matching 12 bases. V dropped 5 bases and J dropped 0; count of bases not matched to a gene: 4. The germline CDR1 and CDR2 sequences are SGHAT and FQNNGV. The CDR3 has 17 amino acids. The CDR3 region is CASSATSGSANTGELFF. The CDR3 nucleotides are TGTGCCAGCAGCGCGACTAGCGGGAGCGCGAACACCGGGGAGCTGTTTTTT.

The table lists this clone with a count of one. The chain couples TRBV27 to TRBJ1-1, with TRBD1 identical over 9 bases. Trimming removed 5 bases from V and 8 bases from J; junction bases left unmatched: 12. CDR1 is MNHEY, CDR2 SMNVEV, per germline (reference sequence). The CDR3 contains 15 residues. CDR3 nucleotides: TGTGCCAGCAGTAGACAGGGGGACCCTAGGGTAGAAGCTTTCTTT. Its protein product is CASSRQGDPRVEAFF.

V and J are TRBV14 and TRBJ1-2, with a possible D match to TRBD1 (6 bases). This CDR3 is 13 amino acids long. Germline lookup yields CDR1 SGHDN and CDR2 FVKESK. Trimming shortened V by 8 bases and J by 8 bases, and 18 bases separated the two germline ends. Here the CDR3 DNA reads TGTGCCAGCGGGGGCCTAGGTAGACGAGGCTACACCTTC. It is translated as CASGGLGRRGYTF.